Each of the 24 T cell receptor beta chains below was sequenced from the same sample in a study of blood T cell repertoires in COVID-19. Sequencing was performed with immunoSEQ multiplex PCR; in TCRdb, only in-frame clones are kept and a portion is missing. The table lists 70,000 to 90,000 clones, around 85% of them singletons. Sequencing used peripheral blood. These receptors came from a man aged 70 or older with acute or convalescent COVID-19.

This sequence joins TRBV5-1 and TRBJ1-3, with D unresolved. Deletions cut 3 bases from V and 0 bases from J, with 7 bases between. The CDR3 spans 14 residues. From germline, CDR1 is SGHRS and CDR2 YFSETQ. This CDR3 is CASSSSFSGNTIYF. The CDR3 DNA sequence: TGCGCCAGCAGCTCGAGTTTCTCTGGAAACACCATATATTTT.

V and J are TRBV29-1 and TRBJ1-2; 7 bases line up with TRBD1. The germline CDR1 and CDR2 sequences are SQVTM and ANQGSEA. The CDR3 is made up of 12 amino acids. V was clipped by 6 bases and J by 8 bases; unmatched bases: 9. In DNA form, the CDR3 reads TGCAGCGTATCGGACAGGCAAGGGGGCTACACCTTC. Translating it yields CSVSDRQGGYTF.

This sequence joins TRBV4-2 and TRBJ1-3, with D unclear. Trimming left V 0 bases short and J 0 bases short, with 6 bases between. This CDR3 has 15 residues. The germline gives CDR1 LGHNA, CDR2 YNFKEQ. The CDR3 loop reads CASSQERYSGNTIYF. In nucleotides, the CDR3 is TGTGCCAGCAGCCAAGAGCGTTACTCTGGAAACACCATATATTTT.

The chain is built from TRBV7-2 and TRBJ1-5, with 7 bases fitting TRBD1. Germline loops: CDR1 SGHTA, CDR2 FQGNSA. This CDR3 spans 14 amino acids. Trimming took 3 bases from V and 5 from J; bases not matched to a gene: 4. CDR3 DNA: TGTGCCAGCAGCTTGGAGACAGGGTATCAGCCCCAGCATTTT. This translates into CASSLETGYQPQHF. Full variable domain (rest looked up from reference TRBV7-2 and TRBJ1-5): GAGVSQSPSNKVTEKGKDVELRCDPISGHTALYWYRQSLGQGLEFLIYFQGNSAPDKSGLPSDRFSAERTGGSVSTLTIQRTQQEDSAVYLCASSLETGYQPQHFGDGTRLSIL.

This chain joins TRBV5-1 and TRBJ2-2, with a weak D call TRBD2 (5 bases). Germline CDR1 reads SGHRS; CDR2 reads YFSETQ. The CDR3 extends over 14 amino acids. The V end was cut by 4 bases, the J end by 4 bases, with 11 bases between. CDR3 nucleotides: TGCGCCAGCAGCAAGAACCGGGGCACCGGGGAGCTGTTTTTT. This encodes CASSKNRGTGELFF.

DNA for the CDR3: TGTGCCAGCAGCAACCTAGCGGGGATTGACAATGAGCAGTTCTTC. Translating gives CASSNLAGIDNEQFF. This rearrangement joins TRBV11-2 to TRBJ2-1, with TRBD2 identical over 9 bases. V was pared by 5 bases and J by 5 bases, with 7 bases of the junction left unmatched. The CDR3 has 15 amino acids. From germline, CDR1 is SGHAT and CDR2 FQNNGV.

The table lists this clone with a count of one. The chain employs TRBV19 and TRBJ1-5; TRBD1 matches at 7 bases. Germline V gene data show CDR1 as LNHDA and CDR2 as SQIVND (reference sequence). Trimming at V came to 1 base and at J to 3 bases, leaving 9 bases not matched to a gene. The CDR3 has 17 amino acids. The chain's CDR3 is CASSIGGQLPHNQPQHF. Here the CDR3 DNA reads TGTGCCAGTAGTATAGGGGGACAGCTTCCGCACAATCAGCCCCAGCATTTT.

Only a few counts were recorded for this clone. This chain joins TRBV29-1 and TRBJ2-1; 7 positions agree with TRBD2. CDR3 length equals 11 residues. V was clipped by 8 bases and J by 7 bases; unmatched bases: 5. The germline CDR1 and CDR2 sequences are SQVTM and ANQGSEA. The CDR3 nucleotides are TGCAGCTTTCCGCGGGGGAATGAGCAGTTCTTC. Translation gives CSFPRGNEQFF.

V usage is TRBV4-1 and J usage is TRBJ2-1, with 9 nucleotides matching TRBD2. CDR1 and CDR2 from the germline V gene are MGHRA and YSYEKL. The CDR3 length is 18 residues. V shed 0 bases and J 12 bases; nucleotides not matched to a gene: 18. CDR3 sequence: CASSQDRRLAGSGVRQFF. The DNA of the CDR3 is TGCGCCAGCAGCCAAGATCGGCGCCTAGCGGGGTCGGGTGTCAGGCAGTTCTTC.

The V and J genes are TRBV2 and TRBJ2-1; weak D call: TRBD1 (5 bases). V lost 4 bases and J 4 bases, leaving 8 bases between the germline ends. Germline CDR1 reads SNHLY; CDR2 reads FYNNEI. The CDR3 is 13 amino acids. The CDR3 loop reads CASSATVYNEQFF. CDR3 sequence (DNA): TGTGCCAGCAGTGCGACAGTATACAATGAGCAGTTCTTC.

The V gene is TRBV27, the J gene TRBJ2-5; no reliable D call. The V end lost 6 bases, the J end lost 5 bases, and 10 bases lay between the germline ends. The V gene's germline CDR1 is MNHEY and CDR2 SMNVEV (reference sequence). The CDR3 length is 12 residues. In DNA, the CDR3 is TGTGCCAGCAGGCGTCTGTGGGAGACCCAGTACTTC. Encoded protein: CASRRLWETQYF.

The rearrangement uses TRBV15 and TRBJ1-1; no reliable D call. This CDR3 has 12 residues. Per germline, CDR1 LNHNV and CDR2 YYDKDF (reference sequence). V gave up 0 bases and J gave up 9 bases, with 8 bases separating them. The CDR3 coding sequence is TGTGCCACCAGCAGAGATCGAGACAAAGCTTTCTTT. Protein sequence: CATSRDRDKAFF.

The rearrangement uses TRBV2 and TRBJ2-1, with D possibly TRBD2 on 5 matching bases. This CDR3 spans 12 amino acids. Trimming left V 7 bases short and J 5 bases short, with 9 bases between. In germline, CDR1 is SNHLY, CDR2 FYNNEI. CDR3 residues: CASMEVNNEQFF. The CDR3 region has the DNA TGTGCCAGCATGGAGGTTAACAATGAGCAGTTCTTC.

On this clone: At one end, the junction sequence differs from germline, possibly due to a read error. This chain links TRBV2 with TRBJ1-1, with 7 bases identical to TRBD1. The CDR3 is made up of 13 amino acids. The germline V gene encodes CDR1 SNHLY and CDR2 FYNNEI. The CDR3 bases are TGTACCAGTGAGGGGGCCAGAAACACTGAAGCTTTCTTT. It is translated as CTSEGARNTEAFF.

Turning to this clone: This sample includes further DNA sequences coding for the same CDR3. The chain has TRBV28 and TRBJ1-1; no reliable D call. Germline lookup yields CDR1 MDHEN and CDR2 SYDVKM. The germline V and J ends were trimmed by 3 bases and 0 bases, with 8 bases remaining between them. There are 14 residues in the CDR3. This CDR3 is CASSLPGLNTEAFF. DNA of the CDR3: TGTGCCAGCAGTTTGCCGGGTTTGAACACTGAAGCTTTCTTT.

This clone appeared once. V is TRBV10-3 and J is TRBJ2-7; 8 bases align to TRBD1. The trim removed 4 bases at V and 7 bases at J, leaving 6 bases unmatched. The V gene's germline CDR1 is ENHRY and CDR2 SYGVKD. This CDR3 is 13 amino acids long. CDR3 sequence reads: CAISAQGAWEQYF. In DNA, the CDR3 is TGTGCCATCAGTGCTCAGGGGGCCTGGGAGCAGTACTTC.

The chain joins TRBV29-1 to TRBJ2-3; a weak D match, TRBD2 (7 bases). Per germline, CDR1 SQVTM and CDR2 ANQGSEA. The length of the CDR3 is 12 residues. Trimming took off 6 bases at V and 4 bases at J, with 11 bases between the two ends. CDR3 sequence (DNA): TGCAGCGTCCGGGGGGCCGCAGATACGCAGTATTTT. It translates to CSVRGAADTQYF.

This chain connects TRBV6-5 to TRBJ1-6; D is ambiguous. V lost 5 bases and J lost 7, with 15 bases in between. This CDR3 contains 15 residues. Per germline, CDR1 MNHEY and CDR2 SVGAGI. DNA for the CDR3: TGTGCCAGCAGTCGAGAGGGAATCGGGAATTCACCCCTCCACTTT. Translating it yields CASSREGIGNSPLHF.

This chain uses TRBV5-4 with TRBJ1-4; D remains unclear. Deletions cut 1 base from V and 2 bases from J, with 9 bases between. The CDR3 length is 15 residues. Germline CDR1 reads SGHNT; CDR2 reads YYREEE (reference sequence). CDR3 DNA: TGTGCCAGCAGCTTGAAGGAGTCCACTAATGAAAAACTGTTTTTT. This sequence encodes CASSLKESTNEKLFF.

CDR3 loop: CASRGRGEWETQYF. The CDR3 nucleotides read TGCGCCAGCAGAGGGAGGGGGGAGTGGGAGACCCAGTACTTC. The V call is TRBV10-2, the J call TRBJ2-5; D may be TRBD2 (7 bases). Between the trimmed V and J ends, which lost 6 bases and 5 bases, there was a span of 16 bases. Germline V CDR1 and CDR2: WSHSY, SAAADI. CDR3 length equals 14 residues.

There are a few counts of this clone. The chain has TRBV28 and TRBJ2-7; 9 bases match TRBD1. Trimming took 6 bases from V and 3 from J; bases not matched to a gene: 3. Germline values: CDR1 MDHEN, CDR2 SYDVKM. This CDR3 has 13 residues. The CDR3 loop is CASSRQGDYEQYV. CDR3 nucleotide sequence: TGTGCCAGCAGCAGACAGGGGGACTACGAGCAGTACGTC.

The chain carries TRBV29-1 and TRBJ2-3, with D possibly matching TRBD1 (5 bases). Germline V gene lookup returns CDR1 SQVTM and CDR2 ANQGSEA. The CDR3 consists of 14 residues. Trimming pared 5 bases from V and 5 bases from J, leaving 17 bases between. CDR3 region: CSVRVGALGDTQYF. In DNA, the CDR3 is TGCAGCGTTAGAGTAGGGGCGTTGGGAGATACGCAGTATTTT.

This rearrangement joins TRBV5-1 to TRBJ2-1; 12 bases map to TRBD2. The CDR3 consists of 17 residues. Germline assignment: CDR1 SGHRS and CDR2 YFSETQ. The V gene end was trimmed by 2 bases and the J gene end by 0 bases; junction bases not matched to a gene: 3. The CDR3 region is CASSFGLAGSSYNEQFF. The CDR3, as DNA: TGCGCCAGCAGCTTCGGACTAGCGGGGAGCTCCTACAATGAGCAGTTCTTC.

The chain links TRBV5-4 to TRBJ1-5; 9 bases align to TRBD1. There are 19 residues in the CDR3. Germline lookup yields CDR1 SGHNT and CDR2 YYREEE (reference sequence). V lost 5 bases, J lost 4 bases, and 19 bases stayed unmatched. The chain's CDR3 is CASRPKSDRGPKKNQPQHF. The CDR3 DNA reads as TGTGCCAGCAGACCTAAATCGGACAGGGGTCCTAAGAAAAATCAGCCCCAGCATTTT.